What follows are 21 T cell receptor beta chains derived from one specimen sequenced in a study of shared clonotypes between healthy human individuals. Assay: immunoSEQ multiplex PCR; the TCRdb copy retains only in-frame clones and omits some. The sample lists 800,000 or so clones; 96% were seen once. The naive CD8 subset, CD45RO-negative cells positively selected for CCR7, excluded terminally differentiated effector memory CD45RA+ cells. The sequenced sample consisted of naive CD8+ T cells sorted from blood. The receptors stem from a man aged 30 to 45 in good health.

The chain employs TRBV5-6 and TRBJ2-3; TRBD2 agrees at 10 bases. This CDR3 is built from 16 residues. CDR1 and CDR2 from the germline V gene are SGHDT and YYEEEE. The V gene end was trimmed by 4 bases and the J gene end by 3 bases; junction bases not matched to a gene: 8. The CDR3 region has the DNA TGTGCCAGCAGCGAGTTTGCTAGCGGGAGTACAGATACGCAGTATTTT. It yields the protein CASSEFASGSTDTQYF.

The chain carries TRBV5-5 and TRBJ2-4, with D perhaps matching TRBD1 (6 bases). The V gene lost 0 bases and the J gene lost 7 bases, with 14 bases spanning the gap. Germline CDR1 and CDR2: SGHKS and YYEKEE (reference sequence). This CDR3 has 15 residues. The CDR3 nucleotides are TGTGCCAGCAGCTTGGGCGACAGGTGGAGTAACATTCAGTACTTC. It yields the protein CASSLGDRWSNIQYF.

The V call is TRBV27, the J call TRBJ1-2; D gene ambiguous. V lost 2 bases and J 6 bases, leaving 19 bases between the germline ends. CDR3 size: 16 residues. Germline-derived CDR1 and CDR2 are MNHEY and SMNVEV (reference sequence). DNA for the CDR3: TGTGCCAGCAGTTTAACCGCCCCGGTTGGGGTGGATGGCTACACCTTC. Amino acid sequence: CASSLTAPVGVDGYTF.

V is TRBV7-6 and J is TRBJ2-2; tentative D call: TRBD2 (6 bases). Germline V lookup: CDR1 SGHVS, CDR2 FNYEAQ. This CDR3 comprises 17 residues. V lost 3 bases and J 1 base, leaving 15 bases between the germline ends. Written as DNA, the CDR3 is TGTGCCAGCAGCTTTTCCCCGGGGCGGGGGAACACCGGGGAGCTGTTTTTT. Residues: CASSFSPGRGNTGELFF.

As for this clone: The sample contains more than one DNA sequence encoding this CDR3. The chain links TRBV4-1 to TRBJ2-7; no firm D call. Between the trimmed V and J ends, which lost 0 bases and 4 bases, there was a span of 4 bases. Per the germline V gene, CDR1 is MGHRA and CDR2 is YSYEKL. The CDR3 runs to 12 residues. The CDR3 DNA reads as TGCGCCAGCAGCCAAGATCTTTACGAGCAGTACTTC. Translation: CASSQDLYEQYF.

The chain uses TRBV5-4 and TRBJ2-1, with D possibly being TRBD2 (7 bases). The V end was cut by 4 bases, the J end by 7 bases, with 18 bases between. CDR1 and CDR2 from the germline V gene are SGHNT and YYREEE (reference sequence). The CDR3 is 15 amino acids. Written as DNA, the CDR3 is TGTGCCAGCAGCGAAAAGGGGGAGGGCCGAAATGAGCAGTTCTTC. Translated, it gives CASSEKGEGRNEQFF.

The chain links TRBV28 to TRBJ1-1, with D uncertain. Germline V gene lookup returns CDR1 MDHEN and CDR2 SYDVKM. The length of the CDR3 is 14 residues. Between the trimmed V and J ends, which lost 5 bases and 3 bases, there was a span of 13 bases. The CDR3 here is CASSKEIGDTEAFF. For the CDR3, the DNA is TGTGCCAGCAGTAAGGAAATCGGGGACACTGAAGCTTTCTTT.

This rearrangement joins TRBV30 to TRBJ2-1; 7 bases agree with TRBD1. Germline CDR1 and CDR2: GTSNPN and SVGIG (reference sequence). Trimming at V came to 5 bases and at J to 6 bases, leaving 10 bases not matched to a gene. The CDR3 extends over 14 amino acids. The DNA of the CDR3 is TGTGCCTGGGCCACAGGGGCGAAAATCAATGAGCAGTTCTTC. It codes for CAWATGAKINEQFF.

The J gene is TRBJ1-1, the V gene TRBV29-1, with D perhaps TRBD1 (5 bases). V was shortened by 7 bases and J by 2 bases, with 20 bases between the two germline ends. The CDR3 runs 15 residues. Per germline, CDR1 SQVTM and CDR2 ANQGSEA. The CDR3 spells CSDIWGGGKNTEAFF. DNA of the CDR3: TGCAGCGACATATGGGGCGGTGGCAAAAACACTGAAGCTTTCTTT. Drawing the rest from reference TRBV29-1 and TRBJ1-1, the complete variable domain is SAVISQKPSRDICQRGTSLTIQCQVDSQVTMMFWYRQQPGQSLTLIATANQGSEATYESGFVIDKFPISRPNLTFSTLTVSNMSPEDSSIYLCSDIWGGGKNTEAFFGQGTRLTVV.

The J gene is TRBJ2-7, the V gene TRBV28; D unclear. Trimming took 5 bases from V and 3 from J, leaving 11 bases between them. CDR1 is MDHEN, CDR2 SYDVKM, per germline. The CDR3 contains 13 residues. The CDR3 reads CASSRSFYYEQYF. As DNA, the CDR3 is TGTGCCAGCAGTAGGAGTTTTTACTACGAGCAGTACTTC.

This sequence joins TRBV10-2 and TRBJ2-1; D uncertain. Trimming took 8 bases from V and 0 from J, leaving 11 bases between them. The CDR3 is 14 residues long. CDR1 is WSHSY, CDR2 SAAADI, per germline. The CDR3 is CASSDVYSYNEQFF. Here the CDR3 DNA reads TGCGCCAGCTCCGACGTCTACTCCTACAATGAGCAGTTCTTC.

This chain links TRBV5-5 with TRBJ1-2; D gene ambiguous. CDR3 length equals 14 residues. Germline lookup yields CDR1 SGHKS and CDR2 YYEKEE (reference sequence). The V end lost 4 bases, the J end lost 5 bases, and 15 bases lay between the germline ends. The CDR3: CASSPPWEGYGYTF. CDR3 in DNA: TGTGCCAGCAGCCCCCCTTGGGAAGGGTATGGCTACACCTTC.

The chain employs TRBV30 and TRBJ1-1, with 8 bases that match TRBD1. V lost 4 bases to trimming and J lost 3 bases; unmatched junction nucleotides: 7. This CDR3 has 14 amino acids. In germline, CDR1 is GTSNPN, CDR2 SVGIG (reference sequence). The CDR3 reads CAWTPGQGDTEAFF. CDR3 in DNA: TGTGCCTGGACCCCTGGACAGGGCGACACTGAAGCTTTCTTT. Together with reference TRBV30 and TRBJ1-1, the CDR3 gives the full variable domain: SQTIHQWPATLVQPVGSPLSLECTVEGTSNPNLYWYRQAAGRGLQLLFYSVGIGQISSEVPQNLSASRPQDRQFILSSKKLLLSDSGFYLCAWTPGQGDTEAFFGQGTRLTVV.

The chain employs TRBV27 and TRBJ1-2; TRBD1 might be the D (5 bases). The CDR3 totals 14 residues. The V and J ends lost 5 bases and 9 bases respectively, with 19 bases between them. From germline, CDR1 is MNHEY and CDR2 SMNVEV (reference sequence). CDR3 nucleotides: TGTGCCAGCAGTGGTGCGGGACTACTTAAGAGCTACACCTTC. This encodes CASSGAGLLKSYTF.

The chain combines TRBV7-6 with TRBJ2-1, with a possible D match to TRBD1 (6 bases). Between the trimmed V and J ends, which lost 5 bases and 5 bases, there was a span of 16 bases. This CDR3 has 15 residues. Germline V lookup: CDR1 SGHVS, CDR2 FNYEAQ. CDR3 coding DNA: TGTGCCAGCAGCCCTTCAGGGGAAATAGACAATGAGCAGTTCTTC. This translates into CASSPSGEIDNEQFF.

The chain has TRBV7-9 and TRBJ2-6; D is ambiguous. The V and J ends lost 1 base and 0 bases respectively, with 7 bases between them. The CDR3 totals 16 residues. Per the germline V gene, CDR1 is SEHNR and CDR2 is FQNEAQ (reference sequence). CDR3 amino acids: CASSLDFSSGANVLTF. The CDR3 DNA follows: TGTGCCAGCAGCTTAGATTTCAGCTCTGGGGCCAACGTCCTGACTTTC.

This rearrangement joins TRBV4-1 to TRBJ2-2; perhaps TRBD1 as D (6 bases). The germline V gene encodes CDR1 MGHRA and CDR2 YSYEKL. The CDR3 totals 16 residues. V lost 0 bases and J 1 base, leaving 9 bases between the germline ends. In DNA, the CDR3 is TGCGCCAGCAGCCAAGAAACAGGGATGAACACCGGGGAGCTGTTTTTT. Encoded protein: CASSQETGMNTGELFF.

CDR3 in amino acids: CASSSPDQYF. The DNA of the CDR3 is TGTGCCAGCAGCTCACCAGACCAGTACTTC. The gene calls are TRBV11-3 and TRBJ2-5; no firm D call. CDR1 is SGHNT and CDR2 is YENEEA in the germline V gene. The CDR3 extends over 10 amino acids. V was trimmed by 4 bases and J by 10 bases, leaving 7 bases between them. The full variable domain, in which reference TRBV11-3 and TRBJ2-5 provide the parts outside the CDR3, is EAGVVQSPRYKIIEKKQPVAFWCNPISGHNTLYWYLQNLGQGPELLIRYENEEAVDDSQLPKDRFSAERLKGVDSTLKIQPAELGDSAVYLCASSSPDQYFGPGTRLLVL.

This clone has only one observation. The chain employs TRBV29-1 and TRBJ2-1; TRBD2 aligns across 8 bases. The J segment lost 4 bases and the V segment lost 4 bases, leaving 6 bases of the junction unmatched. This CDR3 has 14 amino acids. Germline V CDR1 and CDR2: SQVTM, ANQGSEA. The CDR3 coding sequence is TGCAGCGTTGCTGGGACTAGAGCTTACAATGAGCAGTTCTTC. Translation gives CSVAGTRAYNEQFF.

The rearrangement links TRBV19 to TRBJ2-1; maybe TRBD1 (5 bases). CDR1 LNHDA and CDR2 SQIVND come from the germline V gene (reference sequence). This CDR3 region has 18 residues. The ends were cut back, 2 bases at V and 2 bases at J, with 19 bases in the middle. The CDR3, as DNA: TGTGCCAGTAGTATATTTTCAACCCAGGGTAGGGCCTACAATGAGCAGTTCTTC. Its protein product is CASSIFSTQGRAYNEQFF.

This clone was detected once. Other DNA sequences in this specimen translate into the identical CDR3. The chain joins TRBV27 to TRBJ2-5; possible D gene TRBD1, 5 bases. There are 13 residues in the CDR3. Trimming took 5 bases from V and 2 from J, leaving 9 bases between them. Looked up from germline, CDR1 is MNHEY and CDR2 is SMNVEV (reference sequence). CDR3 protein: CASSLGHQETQYF. Written as DNA, the CDR3 is TGTGCCAGCAGTCTCGGACATCAAGAGACCCAGTACTTC.